The 20 T cell receptor beta chains given below trace back to one sample, sequenced in a study of blood T cell repertoires in COVID-19 (dated by TCRdb to the early 2020s). The library was built by means of the immunoSEQ multiplex PCR assay. Sourced from immuneACCESS, this table was stored by TCRdb with only in-frame sequences that have V and J called. A share of the clones is absent; for the studies checked, an unresolved V gene accounts for under half, and the remainder has no known explanation. The sample profile shows a few hundred thousand clones; roughly 83% of them were found once. Of the sample, roughly an eighth is held by the ten largest clones. The sample was peripheral blood. The receptors stem from a man older than 75 with acute or convalescent COVID-19.

The CDR3 sequence: CASSLRTGLAEAFF. The CDR3 DNA sequence: TGTGCCAGCAGCCTACGGACAGGGCTGGCTGAAGCTTTCTTT. The chain combines TRBV3-1 (or the pseudogene TRBV3-2) with TRBJ1-1, with 8 nucleotides matching TRBD1. This CDR3 has 14 amino acids. Trimming removed 4 bases from V and 6 bases from J; junction bases left unmatched: 7. The germline gives CDR1 LGHDT, CDR2 YNNKEL (reference sequence).

This chain links TRBV27 with TRBJ2-1; 12 nucleotides align to TRBD2. The CDR3 runs to 15 residues. With 5 bases clipped from V and 9 bases from J, the junction kept 8 bases outside the gene matches. Per germline, CDR1 MNHEY and CDR2 SMNVEV (reference sequence). The CDR3 coding sequence is TGTGCCAGCAGTGTGACTAGCGGGGGCTTTGGTGAGCAGTTCTTC. Amino acids: CASSVTSGGFGEQFF.

J is TRBJ1-6 and V is TRBV6-6, with a possible D match to TRBD1 (6 bases). CDR1 is MNHNY and CDR2 is SVGAGI in the germline V gene (reference sequence). The CDR3 sequence is 15 residues long. The ends were cut back, 7 bases at V and 5 bases at J, with 15 bases in the middle. CDR3 in DNA: TGTGCCAGCACCTTACAGGGTTTCGATAATTCACCCCTCCACTTT. Translated: CASTLQGFDNSPLHF.

The CDR3 sequence is CASTINRMNTEAFF. CDR3 nucleotide sequence: TGTGCCAGCACGATAAACAGGATGAACACTGAAGCTTTCTTT. The chain has TRBV2 and TRBJ1-1; a possible D gene is TRBD1 (5 bases). V gave up 7 bases and J gave up 0 bases, with 12 bases separating them. Germline V lookup: CDR1 SNHLY, CDR2 FYNNEI. This CDR3 spans 14 amino acids. Full variable domain (rest looked up from reference TRBV2 and TRBJ1-1): EPEVTQTPSHQVTQMGQEVILRCVPISNHLYFYWYRQILGQKVEFLVSFYNNEISEKSEIFDDQFSVERPDGSNFTLKIRSTKLEDSAMYFCASTINRMNTEAFFGQGTRLTVV.

The J gene is TRBJ1-6, the V gene TRBV25-1; D gene uncertain. CDR1 MGHDK and CDR2 SYGVNS come from the germline V gene. This CDR3 contains 13 residues. Trimming took 4 bases from V and 7 from J, leaving 8 bases between them. The CDR3: CASSGVWNSPLHF. CDR3 DNA: TGTGCCAGCAGTGGCGTTTGGAATTCACCCCTCCACTTT. The entire variable domain, with the rest obtained from reference TRBV25-1 and TRBJ1-6, is as follows: EADIYQTPRYLVIGTGKKITLECSQTMGHDKMYWYQQDPGMELHLIHYSYGVNSTEKGDLSSESTVSRIRTEHFPLTLESARPSHTSQYLCASSGVWNSPLHFGNGTRLTVT.

The J gene is TRBJ2-7, the V gene TRBV5-1, with a possible D match to TRBD1 (6 bases). V lost 0 bases, J lost 0 bases, and 13 bases lay in between. Germline V gives CDR1 SGHRS, CDR2 YFSETQ. This CDR3 spans 16 amino acids. This CDR3 is CASSLADRPYSYEQYF. The CDR3 DNA is TGCGCCAGCAGCTTGGCCGACAGGCCATACTCCTACGAGCAGTACTTC.

The chain recombines TRBV7-3 with TRBJ1-1, with D perhaps TRBD1 (5 bases). V gave up 1 base and J gave up 4 bases, with 19 bases separating them. The CDR3 totals 17 residues. Germline loops: CDR1 SGHTA, CDR2 FQGTGA. DNA of the CDR3: TGTGCCAGCAGCTTAAGGGGCTCCGGCTTTGGTGGCACTGAAGCTTTCTTT. Protein sequence: CASSLRGSGFGGTEAFF.

This clone was counted once. The CDR3 is CASSPDRGNGYTF. As DNA, the CDR3 is TGTGCCAGCTCACCCGACAGGGGCAATGGCTACACCTTC. The rearrangement joins TRBV18 to TRBJ1-2, with 8 bases fitting TRBD1. This CDR3 contains 13 residues. V shed 3 bases, J shed 6 bases, and the junction held 3 bases outside the gene matches. The germline gives CDR1 KGHSH, CDR2 LQKENI.

The V gene is TRBV15, the J gene TRBJ1-3; D is ambiguous. Germline V gene lookup returns CDR1 LNHNV and CDR2 YYDKDF (reference sequence). CDR3 length: 15 residues. V shed 5 bases and J shed 0 bases, with 11 bases lying between them. The CDR3, as DNA: TGTGCCACCAGCCCAATAGCCTTCTCTGGAAACACCATATATTTT. As protein: CATSPIAFSGNTIYF.

The chain recombines TRBV18 with TRBJ1-5; 8 bases map to TRBD1. This CDR3 is built from 17 residues. V was clipped by 4 bases and J by 6 bases; unmatched bases: 14. The germline V gene has CDR1 KGHSH and CDR2 LQKENI. The CDR3 DNA reads TGTGCCAGCTCACTCCGACAGGGGAGGGAGCCCAGTCAGCCCCAGCATTTT. Translation gives CASSLRQGREPSQPQHF.

The chain is built from TRBV21-1 and TRBJ2-7; the D call of TRBD1 is as the table states it, not checked on the DNA. TRBV21-1 corresponds to a pseudogene. The CDR3 runs to 17 residues. CDR3 residues: CASSKAQKGISTYEQYF. The CDR3 DNA is TGTGCCAGCAGCAAAGCGCAAAAGGGGATTAGCACCTACGAGCAGTACTTC.

CDR3 residues: CASSLGTGVLVGEQFF. In DNA, the CDR3 is TGTGCCAGCAGCTTGGGGACAGGGGTTTTGGTTGGTGAGCAGTTCTTC. The chain is built from TRBV7-3 and TRBJ2-1, with TRBD1 matching over 10 bases. V shed 3 bases and J 9 bases; nucleotides not matched to a gene: 11. The CDR3 runs 16 residues. CDR1 is SGHTA, CDR2 FQGTGA, per germline.

The chain has TRBV18 and TRBJ1-2, with 7 bases matching TRBD1. The CDR3 extends over 14 amino acids. Losses at the gene ends were 3 bases for V and 3 bases for J; bases not matched to a gene: 4. Germline assignment: CDR1 KGHSH and CDR2 LQKENI. CDR3 nucleotides: TGTGCCAGCTCACCCGGGACAGACTACTATGGCTACACCTTC. Encoded protein: CASSPGTDYYGYTF.

The rearrangement joins TRBV7-8 to TRBJ1-2, with 9 bases lining up with TRBD1. After removal of 4 bases from V and 2 bases from J, the junction contained 11 bases not matched to a gene. The CDR3 length is 17 residues. Germline V gene data show CDR1 as SGHVS and CDR2 as FQNEAQ. The CDR3 DNA follows: TGTGCCAGCAGCTCCCACACCAGACAGGGGGTAAACTATGGCTACACCTTC. It yields the protein CASSSHTRQGVNYGYTF.

The chain uses TRBV5-1 and TRBJ1-3; 7 bases are a match to TRBD1. Trimming took 4 bases from V and 4 from J; bases not matched to a gene: 8. The CDR3 is 15 amino acids. Germline V gene lookup returns CDR1 SGHRS and CDR2 YFSETQ. This CDR3 is CASSPGGGAGNTIYF. CDR3 bases: TGCGCCAGCAGCCCGGGAGGGGGCGCGGGAAACACCATATATTTT.

This clone was seen only a few times. The chain employs TRBV5-4 and TRBJ2-1, with D possibly matching TRBD1 (9 bases). The CDR3 has 16 residues. The germline V gene has CDR1 SGHNT and CDR2 YYREEE (reference sequence). Trimming removed 3 bases from V and 5 bases from J, with 18 bases in between. CDR3 region: CASSSGGDRAHNEQFF. The CDR3 DNA reads as TGTGCCAGCAGCTCCGGGGGGGACAGGGCCCACAATGAGCAGTTCTTC.

This chain joins TRBV10-3 and TRBJ1-1, with D tentatively TRBD1 (5 bases). The V gene's germline CDR1 is ENHRY and CDR2 SYGVKD. Trimming removed 6 bases from V and 8 bases from J, with 10 bases in between. The CDR3 contains 11 residues. The CDR3 bases are TGTGCCATCAGGCAGGGTTACGAAGCTTTCTTT. Its translation: CAIRQGYEAFF.

The chain uses TRBV27 and TRBJ2-1; 8 bases are a match to TRBD2. This CDR3 has 18 amino acids. Germline V gives CDR1 MNHEY, CDR2 SMNVEV (reference sequence). J gave up 6 bases and V 2 bases, and 15 bases lay outside the gene matches. The DNA for the CDR3 is TGTGCCAGCAGTTTAAGAGGCGGGAGGCCCGGCCGGGGCAATGAGCAGTTCTTC. It codes for CASSLRGGRPGRGNEQFF.

The rearrangement joins TRBV11-3 to TRBJ2-1; tentative D call: TRBD1 (5 bases). Germline values: CDR1 SGHNT, CDR2 YENEEA. This CDR3 contains 13 residues. Trimming left V 2 bases short and J 8 bases short, with 10 bases between. CDR3 DNA sequence: TGTGCCAGCAGCTTAAGTGCCAGGGATGAGCAGTTCTTC. Amino acids: CASSLSARDEQFF. The full variable domain, completed using reference TRBV11-3 and TRBJ2-1, is EAGVVQSPRYKIIEKKQPVAFWCNPISGHNTLYWYLQNLGQGPELLIRYENEEAVDDSQLPKDRFSAERLKGVDSTLKIQPAELGDSAVYLCASSLSARDEQFFGPGTRLTVL.

The V gene is TRBV5-4, the J gene TRBJ1-2; a possible D gene is TRBD1 (6 bases). The V gene's germline CDR1 is SGHNT and CDR2 YYREEE (reference sequence). The CDR3 length is 15 residues. Trimming cost V 4 bases and J 4 bases, with 17 bases left between them. The CDR3 protein is CASSPGLGGGYGYTF. The CDR3 DNA is TGTGCCAGCAGCCCAGGTTTAGGGGGGGGCTATGGCTACACCTTC.